A selection of T cell receptor beta chains follows, all from one sample in a study of blood T cell repertoires in COVID-19. TCRdb's copy holds only in-frame clones and misses some; the assay was immunoSEQ multiplex PCR. The repertoire holds approximately 250,000 clones, with around 85% as singletons. Sequenced input: peripheral blood. The receptor set was obtained from a man in his forties or fifties with COVID-19, enrolled during active disease. CDR3s include the opening cysteine and the closing phenylalanine or tryptophan. A D gene is named only where the DNA matches it firmly. The size entry is marked missing in some rows and otherwise reads once, few, many or a size class.

d_call clone_size j_call v_call cdr3_nt cdr3_aa
TRBD2 - TRBJ2-3 TRBV11-2 TGTGCCAGCCGTCAGGGAGGGGGAGCTAGCGGGAACACAGATACGCAGTATTTT CASRQGGGASGNTDTQYF
- - TRBJ1-1 TRBV7-9 TGTGCCAGCAGTACCGGGTCTCTTTCGGCGAACACTGAAGCTTTCTTT CASSTGSLSANTEAFF
- - TRBJ2-7 TRBV12-3/TRBV12-4 TGTGCCAGCAGTTTCAGCTACGAGCAGTACTTC CASSFSYEQYF
- few TRBJ1-2 TRBV4-2 TGTGCCAGCAGCCAAGATGCCAGGGTGGGCGGCTACACCTTC CASSQDARVGGYTF
- - TRBJ2-1 TRBV4-2 TGTGCCAGCAGCCCCCACCGGGGAACCTACAATGAGCAGTTCTTC CASSPHRGTYNEQFF
TRBD2 - TRBJ2-3 TRBV5-6 TGTGCCAGCAGCTCGGGACTAGCGGGACCAGATACGCAGTATTTT CASSSGLAGPDTQYF
- - TRBJ1-1 TRBV7-3 TGTGCCAGCGGTAGACAGAAGAACACTGAAGCTTTCTTT CASGRQKNTEAFF
TRBD1 - TRBJ1-1 TRBV9 TGTGCCAGCCAAGGCGGACAGGGGCTGGGGGCGAACACTGAAGCTTTCTTT CASQGGQGLGANTEAFF
TRBD2 - TRBJ2-1 TRBV20-1 TGCAGTGCACTACTAGCGAATGAGCAGTTCTTC CSALLANEQFF
TRBD1 - TRBJ2-7 TRBV18 TGTGCCAGCTCACCCTCCCCCGGACAGGCTAGCAGGGAGCAGTACTTC CASSPSPGQASREQYF
- - TRBJ2-3 TRBV7-3 TGTGCCAGCAGCCCCAGAGGATTTAGCACAGATACGCAGTATTTT CASSPRGFSTDTQYF
TRBD1 - TRBJ2-7 TRBV20-1 TGCAGTGCTAGTGACAGGGGGTCGTGGGAGCAGTACTTC CSASDRGSWEQYF
- - TRBJ1-2 TRBV18 TGTGCCAGCTCATCCGCCGGAGCTAACTATGGCTACACCTTC CASSSAGANYGYTF
- - TRBJ1-5 TRBV14 TGTGCCAGCAGCCCCTCGGGGAGCAATCAGCCCCAGCATTTT CASSPSGSNQPQHF
- once TRBJ1-2 TRBV4-3 TGCGCCAGCAGCCAAGTTACAGGGAGTTTATCTGGCTACACCTTC CASSQVTGSLSGYTF
- - TRBJ1-4 TRBV9 TGTGCCAGCAGCGTAGCGGGGATGGGTAATGAAAAACTGTTTTTT CASSVAGMGNEKLFF
- - TRBJ1-4 TRBV4-1 TGCGCCAGCAGCCAAGATTGGGGGGGATCTAATGAAAAACTGTTTTTT CASSQDWGGSNEKLFF
TRBD1 few TRBJ1-6 TRBV3-1/TRBV3-2 TGTGCCAGCAGCCCGGGACAGGGGAATTCACCCCTCCACTTT CASSPGQGNSPLHF
- - TRBJ1-2 TRBV6-5 TGTGCCAGCAGTTCAGTCTTTTATGGCTACACCTTC CASSSVFYGYTF
TRBD2 - TRBJ2-5 TRBV5-1 TGCGCCAGCAGCCAGGGACTAGCGGGGGGGCAAGAGACCCAGTACTTC CASSQGLAGGQETQYF
TRBD1 - TRBJ2-4 TRBV19 TGTGCCAGTAGTATGGGGGACAGGCTAGCCAAAAACATTCAGTACTTC CASSMGDRLAKNIQYF
- once TRBJ1-6 TRBV5-6 TGTGCCAGCAGCGAGACAGGAATTAGCTCCTATAATTCACCCCTCCACTTT CASSETGISSYNSPLHF
- - TRBJ2-7 TRBV5-4 TGTGCCAGCAGCTTGGGGAGTACCTACGAGCAGTACTTC CASSLGSTYEQYF
- - TRBJ2-3 TRBV5-1 TGCGCCAGCAGCGCAGGGATTAGCACAGATACGCAGTATTTT CASSAGISTDTQYF
TRBD1 - TRBJ1-6 TRBV3-1/TRBV3-2 TGTGCCAGCAGCCCGGGGACAGACAATAATTCACCCCTCCACTTT CASSPGTDNNSPLHF
TRBD2 - TRBJ2-7 TRBV15 TGTGCCACCAGCCCACTTCCGGGACTAGAGTACGAGCAGTACTTC CATSPLPGLEYEQYF
TRBD1 - TRBJ1-4 TRBV6-5 TGTGCCAGCAGTTACTTAACAACAGGGGGCAATGAAAAACTGTTTTTT CASSYLTTGGNEKLFF
- once TRBJ1-5 TRBV19 TGTGCCAGTAGTCCGATGGTAGCGACGTGGCAGCATTTT CASSPMVATWQHF
- - TRBJ2-5 TRBV5-1 TGCGCCAGCACCCCGTCGGTTGAGGTCCAAGAGACCCAGTACTTC CASTPSVEVQETQYF
- - TRBJ2-4 TRBV5-1 TGCGCCAGCAGCTTGGGGAATAGCGGCTACCAAAACATTCAGTACTTC CASSLGNSGYQNIQYF
- - TRBJ1-3 TRBV10-3 TGTGCCATCAGTGAGGGGGGACTCTCTGGAAACACCATATATTTT CAISEGGLSGNTIYF
- - TRBJ2-1 TRBV3-1/TRBV3-2 TGTGCCAGCAGCCAAGAAACCGGCTCCTACAATGAGCAGTTCTTC CASSQETGSYNEQFF
- - TRBJ2-3 TRBV3-1/TRBV3-2 TGTGCCAGCAGCCAAACAGGACAAAGCACAGATACGCAGTATTTT CASSQTGQSTDTQYF
TRBD1 - TRBJ1-5 TRBV27 TGTGCCAGCAGTTACACAGGGGTAGGCCAGCCCCAGCATTTT CASSYTGVGQPQHF
TRBD1 - TRBJ1-1 TRBV9 TGTGCCAGCAGCGTAGAGGCAGGGGGCGCAGACACTGAAGCTTTCTTT CASSVEAGGADTEAFF
TRBD1 - TRBJ2-7 TRBV12-3/TRBV12-4 TGTGCCAGCCAGACAGGGCCCTCCTACGAGCAGTACTTC CASQTGPSYEQYF
TRBD1 - TRBJ2-5 TRBV7-9 TGTGCCAGCAGCCGCGGGACAGGGACTTGGGAGACCCAGTACTTC CASSRGTGTWETQYF
TRBD1 - TRBJ2-7 TRBV6-5 TGTGCCAGCAGAACCGGGACAGGGGGCTACGAGCAGTACTTC CASRTGTGGYEQYF
- - TRBJ1-1 TRBV4-3 TGCGCCAGCAGCCAAGATACTGGGGGCAGCGGCACTGAAGCTTTCTTT CASSQDTGGSGTEAFF
TRBD1 - TRBJ1-3 TRBV4-3 TGCGCCAGCACAGACAGGGTCAACTCTGGAAACACCATATATTTT CASTDRVNSGNTIYF
- - TRBJ2-7 TRBV18 TGTGCCAGCTCACGAGAACAGGAAACCTACGAGCAGTACTTC CASSREQETYEQYF
- - TRBJ2-4 TRBV6-5 TGTGCCAGCAGGAGAAGGGGTTTAGCCAAAAACATTCAGTACTTC CASRRRGLAKNIQYF
TRBD1 few TRBJ2-7 TRBV7-9 TGTGCCAGCAGCGCGGGACAGGGGAATCCCTACGAGCAGTACTTC CASSAGQGNPYEQYF
TRBD1 - TRBJ1-5 TRBV27 TGTGCCAGCGGATACAGGGGTCTACCCAATCAGCCCCAGCATTTT CASGYRGLPNQPQHF
- few TRBJ1-2 TRBV6-5 TGTGCCAGCAGTTACTCGGAGGACAGACGCTATGGCTACACCTTC CASSYSEDRRYGYTF
TRBD1 - TRBJ2-1 TRBV7-9 TGTGCCAGCAGACAAGGGACAGCTTACAATGAGCAGTTCTTC CASRQGTAYNEQFF
TRBD2 - TRBJ2-5 TRBV29-1 TGCAGCGTCACGGGGGGTCGAGAGACCCAGTACTTC CSVTGGRETQYF
- - TRBJ1-3 TRBV13 TGTGCCAGCAGCCCAGCGGCAGTTTTTGAAAACACCATATATTTT CASSPAAVFENTIYF
TRBD2 - TRBJ2-1 TRBV11-3 TGTGCCAGCAGCTTTTATGGGACTAGCAGTTCCAATGAGCAGTTCTTC CASSFYGTSSSNEQFF
TRBD2 - TRBJ2-1 TRBV6-6 TGTGCCAGCCGCCCCCCAGCGGGGAACCACAATGAGCAGTTCTTC CASRPPAGNHNEQFF
- - TRBJ1-3 TRBV9 TGTGCCAGCAGCGAGAGCCCGGGAAACACCATATATTTT CASSESPGNTIYF
- - TRBJ2-7 TRBV30 TGTGCCTGGAGTGTAGTTGGCTGGCCCTCCTACGAGCAGTACTTC CAWSVVGWPSYEQYF
TRBD1 - TRBJ2-7 TRBV6-5 TGTGCCAGCAATAGGGACAGGGCCTACGAGCAGTACTTC CASNRDRAYEQYF
- - TRBJ2-1 TRBV11-2 TGTGCCAGCAGCTTGACAGGTAATGAGCAGTTCTTC CASSLTGNEQFF
- - TRBJ1-2 TRBV3-1/TRBV3-2 TGTGCCAGCAGCCAAGTTGGCGGCCTCTCGAGCTACACCTTC CASSQVGGLSSYTF
- - TRBJ1-1 TRBV5-1 TGCGCCAGCATTGGCGGAACTGAAGCTTTCTTT CASIGGTEAFF
- - TRBJ1-6 TRBV6-2/TRBV6-3 TGTGCCAGCAGTCCGGGGAGGGGCTATAATTCACCCCTCCACTTT CASSPGRGYNSPLHF
- once TRBJ2-7 TRBV3-1/TRBV3-2 TGTGCCAGCAGCCCGGGACTGCGCTCCTACGAGCAGTACTTC CASSPGLRSYEQYF
TRBD1 - TRBJ2-7 TRBV28 TGTGCCAGCAGCTCCCCCTGGACAGGTGAAAACGAGCAGTACTTC CASSSPWTGENEQYF